This T cell receptor beta chain appears in the sequencing data of a study of blood T cell repertoires in COVID-19. Whole-study context: Material from acute and convalescent COVID-19 was sourced from the United States, Italy and Spain.

This clone was counted once. Looked up from germline, CDR1 is SGHRS and CDR2 is YFSETQ. The CDR3 has 13 amino acids. V was cut by 5 bases and J by 0 bases, with 9 bases left in between. Cohorts were based on clinical histories the participants reported. As processed by the authors: Reference gene primer amplification in the assay estimated nucleated cell counts. TCRdb keeps only in-frame clones here, not all; method: immunoSEQ multiplex PCR. The V and J calls and clone size are taken from that table; D and trimming were inferred from the DNA. The sample holds 210,000 or so clones; approximately 80% are singletons and the top ten take about 4%.

The rearrangement uses TRBV5-1 and TRBJ2-7; D remains ambiguous. Sequenced material: PBMCs or T cells enriched from blood (not recorded which). The receptor comes from a man aged 25-45 years with acute COVID-19. Written as DNA, the CDR3 is TGCGCCAGCAGGCGAGACAACTCCTACGAGCAGTACTTC. This translates into CASRRDNSYEQYF.